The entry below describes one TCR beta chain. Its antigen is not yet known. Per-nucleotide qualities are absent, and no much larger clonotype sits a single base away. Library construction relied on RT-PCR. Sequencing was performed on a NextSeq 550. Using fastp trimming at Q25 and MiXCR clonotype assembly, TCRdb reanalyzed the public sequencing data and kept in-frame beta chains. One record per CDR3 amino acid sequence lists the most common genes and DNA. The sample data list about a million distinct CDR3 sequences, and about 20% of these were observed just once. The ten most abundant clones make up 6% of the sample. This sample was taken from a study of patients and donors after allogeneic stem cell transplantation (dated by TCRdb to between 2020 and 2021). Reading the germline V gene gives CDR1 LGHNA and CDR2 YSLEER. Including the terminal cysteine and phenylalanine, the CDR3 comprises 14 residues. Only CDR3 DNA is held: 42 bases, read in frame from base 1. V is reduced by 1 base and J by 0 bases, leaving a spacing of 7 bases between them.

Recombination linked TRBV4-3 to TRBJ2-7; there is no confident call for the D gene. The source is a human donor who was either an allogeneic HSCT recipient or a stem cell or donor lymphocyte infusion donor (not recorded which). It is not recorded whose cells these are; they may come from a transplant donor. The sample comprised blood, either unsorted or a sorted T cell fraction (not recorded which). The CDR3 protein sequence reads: CASSQGRYSYEQYF. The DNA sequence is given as TGCGCCAGCAGCCAAGGACGATACTCCTACGAGCAGTACTTC.